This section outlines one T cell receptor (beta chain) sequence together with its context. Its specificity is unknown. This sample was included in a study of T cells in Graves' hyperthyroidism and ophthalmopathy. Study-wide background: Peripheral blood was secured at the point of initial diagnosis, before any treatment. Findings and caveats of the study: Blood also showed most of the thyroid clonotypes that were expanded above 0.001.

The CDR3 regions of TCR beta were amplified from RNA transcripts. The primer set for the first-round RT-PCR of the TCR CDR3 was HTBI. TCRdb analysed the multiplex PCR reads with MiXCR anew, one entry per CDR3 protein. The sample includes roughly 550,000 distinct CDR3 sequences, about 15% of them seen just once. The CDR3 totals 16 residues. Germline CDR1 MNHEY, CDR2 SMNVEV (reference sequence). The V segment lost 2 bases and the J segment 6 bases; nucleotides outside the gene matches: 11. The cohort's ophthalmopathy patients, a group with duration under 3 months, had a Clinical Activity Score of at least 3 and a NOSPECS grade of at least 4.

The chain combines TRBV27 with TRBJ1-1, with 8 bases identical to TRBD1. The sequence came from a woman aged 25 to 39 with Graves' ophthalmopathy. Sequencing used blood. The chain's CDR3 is CASSLLGDRRRAEAFF. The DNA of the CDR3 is TGTGCCAGCAGTTTACTGGGGGACAGGCGAAGGGCTGAAGCTTTCTTT.